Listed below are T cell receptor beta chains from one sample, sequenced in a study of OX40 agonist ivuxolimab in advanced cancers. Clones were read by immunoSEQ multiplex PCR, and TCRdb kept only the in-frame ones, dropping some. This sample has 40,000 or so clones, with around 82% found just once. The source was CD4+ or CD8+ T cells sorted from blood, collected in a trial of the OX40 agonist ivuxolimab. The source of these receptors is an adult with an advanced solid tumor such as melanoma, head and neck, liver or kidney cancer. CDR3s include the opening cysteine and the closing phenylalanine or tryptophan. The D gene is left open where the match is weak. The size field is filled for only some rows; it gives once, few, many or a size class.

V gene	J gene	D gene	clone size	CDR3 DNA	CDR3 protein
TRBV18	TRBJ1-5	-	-	TGTGCCAGCTCACCATCTGGGGAGGTCGAGCCCCAGCATTTT	CASSPSGEVEPQHF
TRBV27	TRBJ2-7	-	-	TGTGCCAGCAGTATCCCAGGGGCTCTCTCCTACGAGCAGTACTTC	CASSIPGALSYEQYF
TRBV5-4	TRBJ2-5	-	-	TGTGCCAGCAGCTATGCTGGCCTTATGAGGGAGACCCAGTACTTC	CASSYAGLMRETQYF
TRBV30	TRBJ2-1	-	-	TGTGCCTGGAGTGGAGGCACAGTTTGGAATGAGCAGTTCTTC	CAWSGGTVWNEQFF
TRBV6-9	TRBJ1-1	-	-	TGTGCCAGCAGCTCTGTACAGGGTGAAGCTTTCTTT	CASSSVQGEAFF
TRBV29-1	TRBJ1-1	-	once	TGCAGCGTTTCCACAGGGAACACTGAAGCTTTCTTT	CSVSTGNTEAFF
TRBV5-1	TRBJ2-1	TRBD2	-	TGCGCCAGCAGCCCGAGCACTAGCGGGAGCTCCTACAATGAGCAGTTCTTC	CASSPSTSGSSYNEQFF
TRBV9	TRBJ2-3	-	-	TGTGCCAGCAGCGTAGTTGGCGGTCGAGGGGGCACAGATACGCAGTATTTT	CASSVVGGRGGTDTQYF
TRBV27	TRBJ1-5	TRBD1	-	TGTGCCAGCAGTTCTTGGGGGACGGGACAGGAGCAGCCCCAGCATTTT	CASSSWGTGQEQPQHF
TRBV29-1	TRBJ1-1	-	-	TGCAGCGTTGTCAGAGTGAACACTGAAGCTTTCTTT	CSVVRVNTEAFF
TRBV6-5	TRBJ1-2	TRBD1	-	TGTGCCAGTAGGGGGCTCTATGGCTACACCTTC	CASRGLYGYTF
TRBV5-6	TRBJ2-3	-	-	TGTGCCAGCAGCTTGGCCCGGGTAGGCACAGATACGCAGTATTTT	CASSLARVGTDTQYF
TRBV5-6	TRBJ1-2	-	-	TGTGCCAGCAGCTTCATGACCACCCGGGACTATGGCTACACCTTC	CASSFMTTRDYGYTF
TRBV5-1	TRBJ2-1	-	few	TGCGCCAGCAGTCTGGGGTATGAGCAGTTCTTC	CASSLGYEQFF
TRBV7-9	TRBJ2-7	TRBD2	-	TGTGCCAGCAGCCCTGGCAGCGGGATCGGCTACGAGCAGTACTTC	CASSPGSGIGYEQYF
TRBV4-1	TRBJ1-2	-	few	TGCGCCAGCAGCCCAGATAGGGGGGCGAATGGCTACACCTTC	CASSPDRGANGYTF
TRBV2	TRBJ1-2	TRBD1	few	TGTGCCAGCAGGGGGACAGGGGGACTCTATGGCTACACCTTC	CASRGTGGLYGYTF
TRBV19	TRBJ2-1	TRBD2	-	TGTGCCAGTAAACCCCGAAGAGGGCTAGCGGGAGCGGATGAGCAGTTCTTC	CASKPRRGLAGADEQFF
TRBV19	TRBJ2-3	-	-	TGTGCCAGTAGCCCGACTGGGGGAGCAGATACGCAGTATTTT	CASSPTGGADTQYF
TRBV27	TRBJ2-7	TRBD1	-	TGTGCCAGCAATTTCCTTACAGGGGTCAGTCTTTACGAGCAGTACTTC	CASNFLTGVSLYEQYF
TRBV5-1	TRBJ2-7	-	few	TGCGCCAGCAGCTTGGCCCAACGGGGAGACGAGCAGTACTTC	CASSLAQRGDEQYF
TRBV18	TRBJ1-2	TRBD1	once	TGTGCCAGCTCACCCTCCGGACAGGGCGGCTACACCTTC	CASSPSGQGGYTF
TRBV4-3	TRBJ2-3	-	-	TGCGCCAGCAGCCAAGCCTTATATGGTACGCAGTATTTT	CASSQALYGTQYF
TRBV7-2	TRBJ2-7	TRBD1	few	TGTGCCAGCAGCGGGACAGGGGTTGCCGAGCAGTACTTC	CASSGTGVAEQYF
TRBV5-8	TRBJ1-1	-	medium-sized	TGTGCCAGCAGCTCGGGGGGACACCAAATGAACACTGAAGCTTTCTTT	CASSSGGHQMNTEAFF
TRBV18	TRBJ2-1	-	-	TGTGCCAGCTCACCGGGACTGGACAATGAGCAGTTCTTC	CASSPGLDNEQFF
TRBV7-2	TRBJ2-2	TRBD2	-	TGTGCCAGCAGCTTAGAGACTAGCGGGAGTCGCGGGGAGCTGTTTTTT	CASSLETSGSRGELFF
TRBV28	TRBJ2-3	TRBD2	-	TGTGCCAGCAGTTCCCTAGCGGGAGGATCAGATACGCAGTATTTT	CASSSLAGGSDTQYF
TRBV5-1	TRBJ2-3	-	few	TGCGCCAGCGGATCGGAGGGCCAGAGCACAGATACGCAGTATTTT	CASGSEGQSTDTQYF
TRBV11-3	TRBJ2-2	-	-	TGTGCCAGCAGCCTATTCGGGGGCAGCACCGGGGAGCTGTTTTTT	CASSLFGGSTGELFF
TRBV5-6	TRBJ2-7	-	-	TGTGCCAGCAGCTTGGCAGTCTTTTCCTACGAGCAGTACTTC	CASSLAVFSYEQYF
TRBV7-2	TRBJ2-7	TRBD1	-	TGTGCCAGCAGCTTACAAATTCAGGGGGCTCGGGAGCAGTACTTC	CASSLQIQGAREQYF
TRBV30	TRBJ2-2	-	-	TGTGCCTGGAGTGTTACAGCTAACACCGGGGAGCTGTTTTTT	CAWSVTANTGELFF
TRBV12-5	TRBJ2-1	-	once	TGTGCTAGTGGTTTGCCTCGGACAGCTTTCTACAATGAGCAGTTCTTC	CASGLPRTAFYNEQFF
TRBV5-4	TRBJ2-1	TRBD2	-	TGTGCCAGCAGCCCTAGGGGAGGGGACAATGAGCAGTTCTTC	CASSPRGGDNEQFF
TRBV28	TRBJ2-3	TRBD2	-	TGTGCCAGCAGTCCTGGAGGACTAGCCTCGGAGGCAGATACGCAGTATTTT	CASSPGGLASEADTQYF
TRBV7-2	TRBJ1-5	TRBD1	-	TGTGCCAGCAGCTTCGCAGGGGGCAGCAATCAGCCCCAGCATTTT	CASSFAGGSNQPQHF
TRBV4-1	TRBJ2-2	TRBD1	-	TGCGCCAGCAGAAAGACAGGGACCACCGGGGAGCTGTTTTTT	CASRKTGTTGELFF
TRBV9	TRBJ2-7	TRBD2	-	TGTGCCAGCAGCGTAGAAGGAGCGGGAGGGCATTACGAGCAGTACTTC	CASSVEGAGGHYEQYF
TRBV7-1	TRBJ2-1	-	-	TGTGCCAGCAGCTTAGAGGGCTTTACGGGAGACTCCTACAATGAGCAGTTCTTC	CASSLEGFTGDSYNEQFF
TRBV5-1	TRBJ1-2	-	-	TGCGCCAGCAGCTTGGCCAGGGTAAACTATGGCTACACCTTC	CASSLARVNYGYTF
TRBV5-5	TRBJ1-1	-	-	TGTGCCAGCAGCTTAGGAATGAACACTGAAGCTTTCTTT	CASSLGMNTEAFF
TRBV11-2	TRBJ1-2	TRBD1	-	TGTGCCAGCAACCCTCTCAGGGGGCGCACGGACTATGGCTACACCTTC	CASNPLRGRTDYGYTF
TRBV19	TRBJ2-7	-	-	TGTGCCAGTAGTATTTCTGGGGTTTTGCACGAGCAGTACTTC	CASSISGVLHEQYF
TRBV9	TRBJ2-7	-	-	TGTGCCAGCAGCGTAGAGGGGGGAGTTTACGAGCAGTACTTC	CASSVEGGVYEQYF
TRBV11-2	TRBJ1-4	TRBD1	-	TGTGCCAGCAGCTTAAACAGGGGAACTAATGAAAAACTGTTTTTT	CASSLNRGTNEKLFF
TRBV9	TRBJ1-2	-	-	TGTGCCAGCAGCGTAGCCGATATAGATGGCTACACCTTC	CASSVADIDGYTF
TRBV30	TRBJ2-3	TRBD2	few	TGTGCCTGGAGTCGGGGACTAGCGGGAGGGCCTAGAACAGATACGCAGTATTTT	CAWSRGLAGGPRTDTQYF